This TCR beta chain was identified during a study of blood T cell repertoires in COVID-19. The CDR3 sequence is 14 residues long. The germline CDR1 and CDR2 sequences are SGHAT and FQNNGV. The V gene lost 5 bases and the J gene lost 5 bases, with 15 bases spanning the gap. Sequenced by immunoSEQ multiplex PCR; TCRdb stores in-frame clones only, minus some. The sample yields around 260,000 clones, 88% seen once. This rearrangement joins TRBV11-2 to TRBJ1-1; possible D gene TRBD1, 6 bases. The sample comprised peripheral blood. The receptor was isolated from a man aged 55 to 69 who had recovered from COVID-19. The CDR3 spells CASSQQGSLTEAFF. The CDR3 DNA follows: TGTGCCAGCAGCCAGCAGGGGAGTTTGACTGAAGCTTTCTTT.